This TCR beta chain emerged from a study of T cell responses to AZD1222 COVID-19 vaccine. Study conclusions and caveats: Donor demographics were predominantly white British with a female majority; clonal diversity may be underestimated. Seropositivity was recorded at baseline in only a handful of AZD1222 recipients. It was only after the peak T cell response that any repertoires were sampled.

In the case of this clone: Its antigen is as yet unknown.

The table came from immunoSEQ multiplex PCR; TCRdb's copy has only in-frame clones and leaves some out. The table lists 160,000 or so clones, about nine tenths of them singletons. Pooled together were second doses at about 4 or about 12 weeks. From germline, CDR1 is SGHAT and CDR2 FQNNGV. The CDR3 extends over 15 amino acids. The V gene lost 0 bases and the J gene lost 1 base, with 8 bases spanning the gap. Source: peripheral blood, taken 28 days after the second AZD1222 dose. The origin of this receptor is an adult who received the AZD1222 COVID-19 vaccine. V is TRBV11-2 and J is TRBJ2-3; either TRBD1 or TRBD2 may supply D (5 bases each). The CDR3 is CASSLERGGTDTQYF. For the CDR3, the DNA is TGTGCCAGCAGCTTAGAGAGGGGCGGCACAGATACGCAGTATTTT.